This T cell receptor (beta chain) was captured by sequencing in a study of vaccination effects on CD4 cells after COVID-19. TCRdb's copy holds only in-frame clones and misses some; the assay was immunoSEQ multiplex PCR. In the table there are some 46,000 clones, approximately 82% of which are singletons. The CDR3 contains 10 residues. CDR1 is SNHLY and CDR2 is FYNNEI in the germline V gene. Trimming stripped 8 bases from V and 3 bases from J, with 5 bases between. Once cultured for nine to ten days, the cells underwent separation to obtain CD4+ T cells. Documented for the person is a PCR-confirmed SARS-CoV-2 infection occurring between March and December 2020. Either the BNT162b2 or mRNA-1273 vaccine was given to participants in two doses. As concerns this clone: The antigen is unknown.

The material sequenced was CD4+ T cells from PBMCs cultured without peptide, taken after COVID-19 vaccination. The rearrangement joins TRBV2 to TRBJ2-7, with unresolved D. This TCR came from a human donor who had a prior SARS-CoV-2 infection. The CDR3 spells CASGDYEQYF. CDR3 coding DNA: TGTGCCAGCGGGGACTACGAGCAGTACTTC.